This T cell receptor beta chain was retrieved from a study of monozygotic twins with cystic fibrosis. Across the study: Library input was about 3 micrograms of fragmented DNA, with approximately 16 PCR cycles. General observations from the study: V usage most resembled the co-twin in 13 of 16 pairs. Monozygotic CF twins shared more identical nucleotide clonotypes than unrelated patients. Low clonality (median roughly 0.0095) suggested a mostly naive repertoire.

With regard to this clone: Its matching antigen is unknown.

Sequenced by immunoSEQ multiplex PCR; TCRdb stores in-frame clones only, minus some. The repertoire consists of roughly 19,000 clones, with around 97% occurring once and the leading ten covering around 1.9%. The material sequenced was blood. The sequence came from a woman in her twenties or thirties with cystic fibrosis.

This CDR3 is CASSQQFTGDPEAFF. In nucleotides, the CDR3 is TGCGCCAGCAGCCAACAATTCACAGGGGACCCTGAAGCTTTCTTT. The rearrangement uses TRBV4-3 and TRBJ1-1; 7 positions agree with TRBD1. The trim removed 2 bases at V and 6 bases at J, leaving 9 bases unmatched. This CDR3 has 15 amino acids. Germline lookup yields CDR1 LGHNA and CDR2 YSLEER.